A selection of T cell receptor beta chains follows, all from one sample in a study of blood T cell repertoires in COVID-19. TCRdb keeps only in-frame clones here, not all; method: immunoSEQ multiplex PCR. The sample includes approximately 72,000 clones, more than 80% of them seen just once. What was sequenced was peripheral blood. These receptors all come from a woman older than 75 with active or convalescent COVID-19. The CDR3 runs from the conserved cysteine through the conserved F or W. The order of the fields is J gene, V gene, CDR3 protein.

j_gene: TRBJ1-3
v_gene: TRBV11-2
CDR3aa: CASSLEGQRNTIYF

j_gene: TRBJ1-2
v_gene: TRBV9
CDR3aa: CASSVVGQALNGYTF

j_gene: TRBJ1-2
v_gene: TRBV24-1
CDR3aa: CATPRTRYYGYTF

j_gene: TRBJ2-3
v_gene: TRBV28
CDR3aa: CASIKTSTDTQYF

j_gene: TRBJ1-1
v_gene: TRBV7-9
CDR3aa: CASRRGSNTEAFF

j_gene: TRBJ2-5
v_gene: TRBV5-1
CDR3aa: CASAGRQRSKGETQYF

j_gene: TRBJ1-3
v_gene: TRBV5-1
CDR3aa: CASSLASVSGNTIYF

j_gene: TRBJ2-3
v_gene: TRBV5-1
CDR3aa: CASSLGQGYTDTQYF

j_gene: TRBJ1-3
v_gene: TRBV19
CDR3aa: CASSIPGLQRNTIYF

j_gene: TRBJ2-3
v_gene: TRBV7-9
CDR3aa: CASSLPADRGYTDTQYF

j_gene: TRBJ2-5
v_gene: TRBV29-1
CDR3aa: CSVEGGTEQETQYF

j_gene: TRBJ2-1
v_gene: TRBV4-3
CDR3aa: CASSARWGGGSRFSYNEQFF

j_gene: TRBJ1-6
v_gene: TRBV7-2
CDR3aa: CASSLPAGIGSPLHF

j_gene: TRBJ2-1
v_gene: TRBV2
CDR3aa: CASSAVGRTTNEQFF

j_gene: TRBJ2-7
v_gene: TRBV2
CDR3aa: CASSDPGGPYEQYF

j_gene: TRBJ2-7
v_gene: TRBV20-1
CDR3aa: CSPGPSYEQYF

j_gene: TRBJ1-5
v_gene: TRBV4-2
CDR3aa: CASSQDPQAYSNQPQHF

j_gene: TRBJ2-7
v_gene: TRBV4-2
CDR3aa: CASSPTIRERGGSEQYF

j_gene: TRBJ2-2
v_gene: TRBV12-2
CDR3aa: CARRGRRNHTGELFF

j_gene: TRBJ1-2
v_gene: TRBV9
CDR3aa: CASSVDPGTGYGYTF

j_gene: TRBJ1-6
v_gene: TRBV19
CDR3aa: CASSITGGNSPLHF

j_gene: TRBJ1-1
v_gene: TRBV5-4
CDR3aa: CASSLGLVEAEAFF

j_gene: TRBJ1-2
v_gene: TRBV10-1
CDR3aa: CASLEQGINYGYTF